This TCR beta chain was identified during a study of shared clonotypes between healthy human individuals. Study-level findings and limits: What rarefaction showed was incomplete sorted-subset sequencing despite large depth. A reduction in generation probabilities was seen for non-shared clonotypes relative to those shared by all four donors.

The CDR3 loop spans 15 amino acids. CDR1 and CDR2 (germline): SGHDT, YYEEEE. Trimming took 3 bases from V and 4 from J; bases not matched to a gene: 6. Naive CD8 cells were CD45RO-negative, positively selected for CCR7, excluding terminally differentiated effector memory CD45RA+ cells. Adult Caucasians living in Nashville, Tennessee made up all of the donors. Several immunoSEQ plates held equal portions of the genomic DNA taken from each subset. Sequenced by immunoSEQ multiplex PCR; TCRdb stores in-frame clones only, minus some. Counted here are just over 2,000,000 clones, just under 95% occurring once; the ten biggest clones make up about 1.1%. About this clone: Its antigen is undetermined.

Sequencing used naive CD8+ T cells sorted from blood. This clonotype originated in a man younger than 35 in good health. This chain links TRBV5-6 with TRBJ2-7, with TRBD2 identical over 11 bases. CDR3 loop: CASSSTGTSGYEQYF. CDR3 coding DNA: TGTGCCAGCAGCTCGACCGGGACTAGCGGATACGAGCAGTACTTC.